This TCR beta chain derives from a study of pediatric ulcerative colitis. During colonoscopy, one to two rectal pinch biopsies were collected. Worth noting for this clone: Antigen unknown.

Study results and limitations: A couple of rectal clonotypes were found only in ulcerative colitis patients, all of them.

Clones were sequenced by immunoSEQ multiplex PCR, and TCRdb holds only the in-frame ones, with some missing. The sample shows about 35,000 clones, 81% of them seen only once. The germline V gene has CDR1 SGHKS and CDR2 YYEKEE (reference sequence). V was clipped by 0 bases and J by 3 bases, with 1 base between them. This CDR3 has 11 amino acids. The TCR was taken from a boy younger than 18 with mild ulcerative colitis. Sequencing input: gut tissue. The V call is TRBV5-5, the J call TRBJ2-7; unclear D gene. This chain's CDR3 is CASSLGYEQYF. The DNA for the CDR3 is TGTGCCAGCAGCTTGGGCTACGAGCAGTACTTC.